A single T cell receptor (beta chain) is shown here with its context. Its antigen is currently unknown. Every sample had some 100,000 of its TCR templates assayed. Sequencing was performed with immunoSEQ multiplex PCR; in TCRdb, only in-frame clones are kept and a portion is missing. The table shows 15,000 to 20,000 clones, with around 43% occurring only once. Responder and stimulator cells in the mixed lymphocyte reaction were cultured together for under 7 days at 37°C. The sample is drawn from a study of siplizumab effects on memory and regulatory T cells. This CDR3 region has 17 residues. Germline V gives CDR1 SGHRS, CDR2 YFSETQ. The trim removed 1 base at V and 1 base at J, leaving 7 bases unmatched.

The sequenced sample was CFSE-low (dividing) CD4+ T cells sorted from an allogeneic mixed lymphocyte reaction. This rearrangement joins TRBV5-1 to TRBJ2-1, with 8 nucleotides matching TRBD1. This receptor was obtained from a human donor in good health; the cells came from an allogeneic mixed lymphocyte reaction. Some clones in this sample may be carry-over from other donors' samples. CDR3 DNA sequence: TGCGCCAGCAGCTTGAGAACAGGGGGTATTTCCTACAATGAGCAGTTCTTC. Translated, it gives CASSLRTGGISYNEQFF.